The source of this T cell receptor beta chain is a study of T cell responses to AZD1222 COVID-19 vaccine (dated by TCRdb to about 2021). Regarding the research as a whole: AZD1222 recipients given second doses at about 4 weeks or at about 12 weeks were pooled, since spike-specific TCR depth and breadth were not found to differ between the two schedules. A total of over 230 trial participants underwent TCR sequencing, of whom approximately 210 received two doses of AZD1222 and 26 received two doses of the MenACWY control vaccine. Trial participants were enrolled by age into 18-55, 56-69 and 70-plus year subgroups, with 148, 28 and 57 TCR-sequenced participants respectively.

The germline V gene provides CDR1 SGHRS and CDR2 YFSETQ. V gives up 1 base and J gives up 5 bases, and the segment between their germline ends measures 10 bases. Measured from the cysteine to the phenylalanine, the CDR3 is 13 residues long. Of the read, only the CDR3 DNA is kept; its 39 bases are in frame from base 1. For this clone: The antigen it recognizes is unknown. No quality values exist for individual bases; no much larger clone is one base distant.

In light of the paper, this sample's time point label describes: baseline before first vaccination. Samples from vaccinated people were obtained from the UK trials COV001 and COV002, which included a single-blind randomized controlled phase 2/3 trial of AZD1222 (ChAdOx1 nCoV-19) in healthy adults. For TCRbeta chain sequencing, PBMC samples from trial participants were taken at day 0 and at day 28 after the second dose. Broad study findings and their caveats: Epitopes outside the regions mutated in the B.1.351 and B.1.1.7 variants were reportedly recognized by nearly half of the unique spike-specific TCRs. Most participants were white British and females outnumbered males, and the authors suggested that clonal diversity may have been underestimated. The whole spike protein was spanned by vaccine-associated CD4 TCRs, and dominant responses were seen in regions 160-218 and 743-854. Spike-specific TCR breadth and depth rose significantly after two AZD1222 doses compared with day 0 and with MenACWY recipients. Conclusions about previously exposed vaccinees were limited because only six or seven AZD1222 recipients were SARS-CoV-2 seropositive at baseline. The 56-69-year group was small, and its depth increase did not reach significance, likely because of low power. Because no samples from the day 14 peak response were available, repertoires could be characterized only after the peak T cell response.

The CDR3 regions of human TCRbeta chains were subjected to immunosequencing. Turning to the authors' computational methods: Repertoire TCRs were matched against a reference library of SARS-CoV-2-specific TCRs generated with the MIRA antigen-specificity platform. Breadth was defined as the fraction of unique TCRs that were SARS-CoV-2-associated, and depth was defined as the fraction of total T cells that were SARS-CoV-2-associated. Using the MIRA data, each spike-specific TCR was mapped to the spike region that the TCR reacts to and placed in a CD4 or CD8 class. Log10-transformed breadth and depth values were compared by one-way ANOVA with Sidak's multiple comparisons tests. Here the immuneACCESS table is served through TCRdb, limited to in-frame sequences with V and J called. Missing clones are a known gap in these copies; in checked studies unresolved V genes cover under half, and the rest lacks a known reason. The V and J calls and clone size were taken over from that table, and D and trimming were inferred from the DNA. Present in this sample are 100,000 to 150,000 clones, around 90% of which were seen just once. The top ten clones comprise roughly 1.4% of the sample.

Sample: peripheral blood, taken on day 0 of AZD1222 vaccination. The V and J segments used are TRBV5-1 and TRBJ2-7, with the D segment identity uncertain. This TCR came from an adult in good health. The nucleotides read TGCGCCAGCAGCTTGTGGGCTCTCGACGAGCAGTACTTC. It translates to CASSLWALDEQYF.